This T cell receptor (beta chain) came from a study of blood T cell repertoires in COVID-19. Study in general: COVID-19 samples collected from the United States, Italy and Spain covered acute and convalescent phases. From T cells, B-cell-depleted T cells, or PBMCs came the material, which was cDNA or gDNA.

Adults between about 18 and 89 years of age took part from approximately 24 US areas. Clinical histories supplied by participants themselves formed the basis of cohort assignment. The method was immunoSEQ multiplex PCR; TCRdb's version includes in-frame clones alone and lacks a portion of them. The sample consists of about 86,000 clones, roughly 90% of them appearing once. Germline CDR1 and CDR2: PRHDT and FYEKMQ (reference sequence). The V and J ends lost 8 bases and 0 bases respectively, with 14 bases between them. The CDR3 runs 16 residues. The chain uses TRBV13 and TRBJ2-6; D unclear. The origin of this receptor is a woman in her fifties or sixties with acute COVID-19. Sequencing input: PBMCs or T cells enriched from blood (not recorded which). In DNA form, the CDR3 reads TGTGCCAGCCAATTTAAAATGAGCTCTGGGGCCAACGTCCTGACTTTC. Encoded protein: CASQFKMSSGANVLTF.